Below are 26 T cell receptor beta chains sequenced from a single sample in a study of cytomegalovirus exposure and HLA in healthy donors. The PCR employed 60 Vbeta primers together with 13 Jbeta primers. Produced via immunoSEQ multiplex PCR; TCRdb's table is partial and in-frame only. The sample holds about 130,000 clones; 75% to 90% are singletons and the top ten take 7.5% to 9.5%. The sample taken for sequencing was PBMCs. The receptors come from a young man in good health and CMV-seropositive.

The count of this clone is one. The chain has TRBV2 and TRBJ1-2; D is unclear. The CDR3 extends over 13 amino acids. The germline V gene has CDR1 SNHLY and CDR2 FYNNEI. Trimming shortened V by 5 bases and J by 3 bases, and 10 bases separated the two germline ends. CDR3: CASSTPQDYGYTF. DNA for the CDR3: TGTGCCAGCAGTACTCCTCAGGACTATGGCTACACCTTC.

V is TRBV7-2 and J is TRBJ2-7; D gene ambiguous. The V gene's germline CDR1 is SGHTA and CDR2 FQGNSA. V lost 2 bases and J lost 1, with 6 bases in between. This CDR3 is built from 13 residues. CDR3 amino acids: CASSLTQSYEQYF. Here the CDR3 DNA reads TGTGCCAGCAGCTTAACGCAGTCCTACGAGCAGTACTTC.

Written as DNA, the CDR3 is TGTGCCAGCAGTGAAGCAACGGGGTGGGGGGCCAACGTCCTGACTTTC. This sequence encodes CASSEATGWGANVLTF. The chain uses TRBV6-1 and TRBJ2-6; D possibly corresponds to TRBD2 (5 bases). The CDR3 is 16 amino acids. V lost 0 bases and J lost 4, with 10 bases in between. Germline-derived CDR1 and CDR2 are MNHNS and SASEGT.

The chain uses TRBV19 and TRBJ2-4, with D maybe TRBD1 (6 bases). CDR1 is LNHDA and CDR2 is SQIVND in the germline V gene (reference sequence). This CDR3 has 15 residues. V was clipped by 5 bases and J by 6 bases, with 17 bases between them. CDR3 nucleotides: TGTGCCAGTAGTTCCCGGGACAAGGGAAGAAACATTCAGTACTTC. It yields the protein CASSSRDKGRNIQYF.

The chain has TRBV10-1 and TRBJ2-7, with TRBD1 identical over 7 bases. The J segment lost 7 bases and the V segment lost 5 bases, leaving 8 bases of the junction unmatched. Germline assignment: CDR1 WNHNN and CDR2 SYGVQD (reference sequence). The CDR3 is made up of 13 amino acids. The CDR3 protein is CASSRDRVGEQYF. The CDR3 DNA reads as TGCGCCAGCAGTCGCGACAGGGTGGGGGAGCAGTACTTC.

This sequence joins TRBV19 and TRBJ1-4; D perhaps matches TRBD1 (6 bases). The CDR3 consists of 12 residues. V lost 6 bases and J 11 bases, leaving 13 bases between the germline ends. Germline V CDR1 and CDR2: LNHDA, SQIVND (reference sequence). In nucleotides, the CDR3 is TGTGCCAGTAGCGAGACAGGCAGGAAACTGTTTTTT. Translated, it gives CASSETGRKLFF.

The V gene is TRBV27, the J gene TRBJ2-7, with 7 positions matching TRBD1. There are 15 residues in the CDR3. Germline CDR1 is MNHEY and CDR2 is SMNVEV (reference sequence). V lost 5 bases, J lost 6 bases, and 13 bases stayed unmatched. The CDR3 loop is CASSPLGEGAGEQYF. The CDR3 DNA follows: TGTGCCAGCAGTCCACTAGGTGAGGGGGCTGGCGAGCAGTACTTC.

This clone appeared once. V and J are TRBV5-1 and TRBJ2-3, with 7 bases identical to TRBD1. Germline CDR1 reads SGHRS; CDR2 reads YFSETQ. The V gene end was trimmed by 4 bases and the J gene end by 0 bases; junction bases not matched to a gene: 8. This CDR3 has 16 amino acids. CDR3: CASSGRDSPSTDTQYF. CDR3 sequence (DNA): TGCGCCAGCAGCGGCCGGGACAGCCCCAGCACAGATACGCAGTATTTT.

The chain has TRBV28 and TRBJ2-7; 11 bases fit TRBD1. Germline-derived CDR1 and CDR2 are MDHEN and SYDVKM. The CDR3 runs 15 residues. The junction had 6 bases not matched to a gene; V was cut back by 6 bases and J by 2 bases. The CDR3 reads CASSQPGQGAYEQYF. The CDR3 nucleotides read TGTGCCAGCAGCCAACCGGGACAGGGGGCCTACGAGCAGTACTTC.

This chain connects TRBV19 to TRBJ2-3, with D possibly matching TRBD1 (5 bases). V gave up 6 bases and J gave up 5 bases, with 12 bases separating them. The germline CDR1 and CDR2 sequences are LNHDA and SQIVND (reference sequence). This CDR3 has 13 residues. CDR3: CASSPVGEDTQYF. The CDR3 bases are TGTGCCAGTAGCCCGGTAGGGGAAGATACGCAGTATTTT.

The chain has TRBV5-6 and TRBJ1-2; 8 bases align to TRBD1. The V segment lost 0 bases and the J segment 3 bases; nucleotides outside the gene matches: 1. The CDR3 has 14 residues. Per the germline V gene, CDR1 is SGHDT and CDR2 is YYEEEE. CDR3 protein: CASSLGTGYYGYTF. In nucleotides, the CDR3 is TGTGCCAGCAGCTTGGGGACAGGGTACTATGGCTACACCTTC.

V is TRBV11-2 and J is TRBJ1-1; D is unresolved. This CDR3 spans 12 amino acids. V lost 7 bases, J lost 3 bases, and 9 bases lay in between. The germline V gene has CDR1 SGHAT and CDR2 FQNNGV. The CDR3 here is CASISEYTEAFF. Here the CDR3 DNA reads TGTGCCAGCATATCAGAATACACTGAAGCTTTCTTT.

This chain connects TRBV5-6 to TRBJ2-3; 7 nucleotides line up with TRBD2. The CDR3 is 14 amino acids. Losses at the gene ends were 0 bases for V and 6 bases for J; bases not matched to a gene: 4. The germline V gene has CDR1 SGHDT and CDR2 YYEEEE. The CDR3 DNA follows: TGTGCCAGCAGCTTGGCGGGGGGTATGGATACGCAGTATTTT. This translates into CASSLAGGMDTQYF.

The V call is TRBV28, the J call TRBJ2-3, with D perhaps TRBD2 (6 bases). Trimming shortened V by 11 bases and J by 2 bases, and 11 bases separated the two germline ends. This CDR3 spans 12 amino acids. Germline V gene lookup returns CDR1 MDHEN and CDR2 SYDVKM. CDR3 amino acids: CASSGDTDTQYF. DNA for the CDR3: TGTGCCTCGTCGGGGGACACAGATACGCAGTATTTT. The complete variable domain, with remaining parts taken from reference TRBV28 and TRBJ2-3, reads DVKVTQSSRYLVKRTGEKVFLECVQDMDHENMFWYRQDPGLGLRLIYFSYDVKMKEKGDIPEGYSVSREKKERFSLILESASTNQTSMYLCASSGDTDTQYFGPGTRLTVL.

This chain joins TRBV13 and TRBJ2-1; weak D call: TRBD1 (6 bases). Trimming cost V 5 bases and J 0 bases, with 26 bases left between them. The length of the CDR3 is 20 residues. Germline-derived CDR1 and CDR2 are PRHDT and FYEKMQ (reference sequence). The CDR3 nucleotides are TGTGCCAGCAGCGCTGGGGGCATAAAACAAATTCTGAGCTCCTACAATGAGCAGTTCTTC. This gives the protein CASSAGGIKQILSSYNEQFF.

V usage is TRBV7-2 and J usage is TRBJ2-3; tentative D call: TRBD1 (5 bases). This CDR3 is built from 16 residues. Germline V gives CDR1 SGHTA, CDR2 FQGNSA. V was clipped by 6 bases and J by 3 bases, with 19 bases between them. The CDR3: CASRPSMGRRTDTQYF. DNA of the CDR3: TGTGCCAGCAGGCCCTCGATGGGGCGGAGAACAGATACGCAGTATTTT.

The V call is TRBV4-1, the J call TRBJ2-1, with TRBD1 matching over 8 bases. Looked up from germline, CDR1 is MGHRA and CDR2 is YSYEKL. The CDR3 totals 16 residues. Trimming removed 3 bases from V and 4 bases from J; junction bases left unmatched: 8. In DNA form, the CDR3 reads TGCGCCAGCAGCCAGCCACCGGGACAGGAATACAATGAGCAGTTCTTC. This codes for CASSQPPGQEYNEQFF.

This clone was picked up a small number of times. The V gene is TRBV6-4, the J gene TRBJ2-7, with a tentative D call TRBD1 (5 bases). Germline loops: CDR1 MRHNA, CDR2 SNTAGT. V lost 11 bases and J lost 4, with 12 bases in between. This CDR3 is 11 amino acids long. The chain's CDR3 is CAGTQVYEQYF. CDR3 in DNA: TGTGCCGGAACACAGGTGTACGAGCAGTACTTC.

The chain links TRBV10-3 to TRBJ1-4, with D uncertain. Germline V gives CDR1 ENHRY, CDR2 SYGVKD. The CDR3 loop spans 18 amino acids. The ends were cut back, 0 bases at V and 9 bases at J, with 23 bases in the middle. The CDR3 DNA follows: TGTGCCATCAGTGAGTCGAGGGAACAGTCCTATATTGATCAAAAACTGTTTTTT. This encodes CAISESREQSYIDQKLFF.

This clone was counted a few times. J is TRBJ1-2 and V is TRBV18; D is possibly TRBD1 (6 bases). CDR3 length: 12 amino acids. CDR1 is KGHSH, CDR2 LQKENI, per germline. Trimming took 3 bases from V and 5 from J, leaving 7 bases between them. CDR3 sequence: CASSPTGYGYTF. As DNA, the CDR3 is TGTGCCAGCTCACCCACAGGGTATGGCTACACCTTC.

The chain employs TRBV7-3 and TRBJ2-1, with D perhaps matching TRBD1 (6 bases). Trimming pared 5 bases from V and 5 bases from J, leaving 16 bases between. CDR3 length: 15 amino acids. Germline CDR1 reads SGHTA; CDR2 reads FQGTGA. The CDR3, as DNA: TGTGCCAGCAGCCTCTACTTGGACAGTAACAATGAGCAGTTCTTC. Amino acids: CASSLYLDSNNEQFF.

The rearrangement joins TRBV5-1 to TRBJ2-1, with D perhaps matching TRBD1 (6 bases). The CDR3 runs 13 residues. Trimming took off 7 bases at V and 8 bases at J, with 16 bases between the two ends. The germline CDR1 and CDR2 sequences are SGHRS and YFSETQ. The CDR3 DNA reads as TGCGCCAGCGCAATTTCAGGGGTGCATGAGCAGTTCTTC. Translated: CASAISGVHEQFF.

V gene TRBV19 combines with J gene TRBJ1-4; no definite D call. Trimming pared 3 bases from V and 2 bases from J, leaving 10 bases between. The CDR3 runs 15 residues. The germline gives CDR1 LNHDA, CDR2 SQIVND (reference sequence). The CDR3: CASSMVFGTNEKLFF. The CDR3 nucleotides read TGTGCCAGTAGTATGGTGTTCGGGACTAATGAAAAACTGTTTTTT.

The chain employs TRBV19 and TRBJ1-1; D gene unclear. With 7 bases removed from V and 3 bases from J, the gap between germline ends came to 15 bases. The CDR3 spans 14 residues. Germline loops: CDR1 LNHDA, CDR2 SQIVND (reference sequence). In DNA, the CDR3 is TGTGCCAGTAAAGATATTGAGTTCTACACTGAAGCTTTCTTT. Amino acids: CASKDIEFYTEAFF.

In this sample, this clone turned up a few times. The chain carries TRBV10-3 and TRBJ2-7, with TRBD1 identical over 7 bases. The CDR3 contains 12 residues. Trimming cost V 10 bases and J 7 bases; bases outside gene matches: 10. CDR1 is ENHRY and CDR2 is SYGVKD in the germline V gene. The CDR3 bases are TGTGCCACCGAGGGACAGCGGCGAGAGCAGTACTTC. Translating gives CATEGQRREQYF.

The rearrangement joins TRBV5-6 to TRBJ1-1, with TRBD1 matching over 7 bases. The germline gives CDR1 SGHDT, CDR2 YYEEEE. This CDR3 is built from 15 residues. Trimming at V came to 3 bases and at J to 0 bases, leaving 5 bases not matched to a gene. The CDR3 reads CASSYRGLLNTEAFF. CDR3 in DNA: TGTGCCAGCAGCTACAGGGGATTGTTGAACACTGAAGCTTTCTTT.